Below are 6 T cell receptor beta chains sequenced from a single sample in a study of OX40 agonist ivuxolimab in advanced cancers. Assay: immunoSEQ multiplex PCR; the TCRdb copy retains only in-frame clones and omits some. The sample has some 80,000 clones, 84% seen once. The specimen was CD4+ or CD8+ T cells sorted from blood, collected in a trial of the OX40 agonist ivuxolimab. The origin of the receptors is an adult with an advanced solid tumor such as melanoma, head and neck, liver or kidney cancer.

This chain joins TRBV9 and TRBJ2-3; D uncertain. V was clipped by 2 bases and J by 4 bases, with 8 bases between them. The CDR3 consists of 13 residues. Germline V gene data show CDR1 as SGDLS and CDR2 as YYNGEE. The CDR3 bases are TGTGCCAGCAGCGTTCGGCTAGCAGATACGCAGTATTTT. Translation gives CASSVRLADTQYF.

The chain employs TRBV7-2 and TRBJ2-1; 9 nucleotides match TRBD2. Losses at the gene ends were 5 bases for V and 6 bases for J; bases not matched to a gene: 8. Germline values: CDR1 SGHTA, CDR2 FQGNSA. This CDR3 is built from 15 residues. The CDR3 here is CASSKGLASFNEQFF. The DNA for the CDR3 is TGTGCCAGCAGCAAGGGACTAGCTAGCTTCAATGAGCAGTTCTTC.

This clone was observed a handful of times. The chain employs TRBV6-5 and TRBJ2-7; tentative D call: TRBD1 (6 bases). The germline V gene encodes CDR1 MNHEY and CDR2 SVGAGI. Trimming pared 4 bases from V and 0 bases from J, leaving 10 bases between. The CDR3 consists of 14 residues. CDR3: CASSFAGVSYEQYF. The DNA for the CDR3 is TGTGCCAGCAGTTTTGCAGGGGTCTCCTACGAGCAGTACTTC.

This sequence joins TRBV18 and TRBJ1-1; tentative D call: TRBD1 (5 bases). CDR1 and CDR2 from the germline V gene are KGHSH and LQKENI. CDR3 length: 13 residues. Trimming removed 4 bases at V and 1 base at J, with 7 bases between. CDR3 sequence (DNA): TGTGCCAGCTCACTAGACAGGAACACTGAAGCTTTCTTT. Residues: CASSLDRNTEAFF.

The chain is built from TRBV29-1 and TRBJ1-3; unclear D gene. The V gene's germline CDR1 is SQVTM and CDR2 ANQGSEA. V shed 3 bases and J shed 5 bases, with 8 bases lying between them. The CDR3 covers 12 residues. CDR3 region: CSVDLGRNTIYF. In DNA, the CDR3 is TGCAGCGTTGATCTAGGGAGAAACACCATATATTTT.

The chain recombines TRBV2 with TRBJ1-2; 11 nucleotides match TRBD1. Unmatched junction bases numbered 7, after V lost 5 bases and J lost 8 bases. Germline V gene lookup returns CDR1 SNHLY and CDR2 FYNNEI. The CDR3 contains 14 residues. The CDR3 region has the DNA TGTGCCAGCAGTCCGGACAGGGGGCAAAAGGGCTACACCTTC. Encoded protein: CASSPDRGQKGYTF.